Below are 18 T cell receptor beta chains sequenced from a single sample in a study of T cells in Graves' hyperthyroidism and ophthalmopathy. The CDR3 regions of TCR beta were amplified from RNA transcripts. The HTBI primer set drove a first-round RT-PCR of the TCR CDR3. In TCRdb, the multiplex PCR reads were re-called with MiXCR into one record per CDR3 protein. The top ten hold roughly a fifth of the sample, which has more than 300,000 distinct CDR3 sequences, roughly 15% seen once. Specimen: blood. The receptors stem from a woman aged 25 to 39 with Graves' ophthalmopathy.

This clonotype was counted a few times. The junction departs from germline at one end; a sequencing error may be responsible. The rearrangement uses TRBV6-1 and TRBJ2-7; possible D gene TRBD2, 5 bases. Germline V gene sequence: CDR1 MNHNS, CDR2 SASEGT. The CDR3 extends over 15 amino acids. CDR3 region: CASREGRGSSYEQYF. The CDR3 DNA follows: TGTGCCAGCAGGGAAGGACGGGGAAGCTCCTACGAGCAGTACTTC.

This sequence joins TRBV6-5 and TRBJ1-1; 7 bases agree with TRBD1. V was clipped by 2 bases and J by 0 bases; unmatched bases: 9. The CDR3 length is 17 residues. The germline gives CDR1 MNHEY, CDR2 SVGAGI. The CDR3 DNA reads as TGTGCCAGCAGTTACGATTTAGGGACAGCCATGAACACTGAAGCTTTCTTT. This gives the protein CASSYDLGTAMNTEAFF.

This clonotype was recorded at least ten times. The chain combines TRBV7-2 with TRBJ2-5; perhaps D is TRBD1 or TRBD2 (6 bases each). Trimming took off 1 base at V and 5 bases at J, with 14 bases between the two ends. CDR3 length: 15 residues. Germline CDR1 and CDR2: SGHTA and FQGNSA. This CDR3 is CASSLVWGARETQYF. For the CDR3, the DNA is TGTGCCAGCAGCTTAGTGTGGGGGGCCCGGGAGACCCAGTACTTC.

This clonotype appeared many times. V gene TRBV11-2 combines with J gene TRBJ1-2; D unresolved. CDR1 SGHAT and CDR2 FQNNGV come from the germline V gene. The CDR3 is made up of 16 amino acids. V dropped 0 bases and J dropped 7 bases, with 18 bases sitting between them. The CDR3: CASSLDTQNWSSGYTF. As DNA, the CDR3 is TGTGCCAGCAGCTTAGATACGCAAAACTGGTCATCTGGCTACACCTTC.

This clonotype was detected a few times. In DNA, the CDR3 is TGTGCCAGCGAGGGGGGGGTCGGGCAGCCCCAGCATTTT. It encodes CASEGGVGQPQHF. The rearrangement links TRBV6-1 to TRBJ1-5; weak D call: TRBD1 (6 bases). CDR1 and CDR2 (germline): MNHNS, SASEGT. The CDR3 has 13 residues. The germline V and J ends were trimmed by 8 bases and 7 bases, with 15 bases remaining between them.

The chain has TRBV12-3 or TRBV12-4 and TRBJ2-1; 12 nucleotides match TRBD2. J lost 5 bases, V lost 5 bases, and 10 bases had no gene match. The CDR3 has 17 residues. Here the CDR3 DNA reads TGTGCCAGCAGTGCCATGACTAGCGGGGGCAAAAACAATGAGCAGTTCTTC. Amino acids: CASSAMTSGGKNNEQFF.

This clonotype appeared many times. V is TRBV11-2 and J is TRBJ2-1; D may be TRBD1 or TRBD2 (6 bases each). V was cut by 4 bases and J by 0 bases, with 10 bases left in between. The CDR3 contains 15 residues. From germline, CDR1 is SGHAT and CDR2 FQNNGV. CDR3 loop: CASSWGATSYNEQFF. The CDR3 DNA reads TGTGCCAGCAGCTGGGGGGCCACCTCCTACAATGAGCAGTTCTTC.

This clonotype was found many times. This chain joins TRBV6-5 and TRBJ1-1; D might be TRBD1 (6 bases). The CDR3 covers 15 residues. Trimming left V 0 bases short and J 4 bases short, with 12 bases between. Germline V CDR1 and CDR2: MNHEY, SVGAGI. The CDR3 reads CASSYSNRVSTEAFF. In DNA, the CDR3 is TGTGCCAGCAGTTACTCCAACAGGGTCTCCACTGAAGCTTTCTTT.

Many counts were recorded for this clonotype. The rearrangement joins TRBV20-1 to TRBJ1-1; D is unclear. The CDR3 consists of 18 residues. V lost 1 base and J lost 4, with 25 bases in between. Looked up from germline, CDR1 is DFQATT and CDR2 is SNEGSKA (reference sequence). The CDR3 region has the DNA TGCAGTGCTAGAGTTTGGTACATTAGCCGAAAAAATGGCACTGAAGCTTTCTTT. Its protein is CSARVWYISRKNGTEAFF.

The chain joins TRBV7-2 to TRBJ2-3, with 11 bases identical to TRBD2. Germline-derived CDR1 and CDR2 are SGHTA and FQGNSA. CDR3 size: 16 residues. The trim removed 2 bases at V and 5 bases at J, leaving 6 bases unmatched. The CDR3 here is CASSLSSGGAVDTQYF. CDR3 DNA sequence: TGTGCCAGCAGCTTAAGTAGCGGGGGGGCAGTAGATACGCAGTATTTT.

The chain uses TRBV19 and TRBJ2-7; TRBD1 might be the D (5 bases). The ends were cut back, 6 bases at V and 0 bases at J, with 15 bases in the middle. Germline lookup yields CDR1 LNHDA and CDR2 SQIVND (reference sequence). CDR3 length: 15 amino acids. This CDR3 is CASRRQPASSYEQYF. CDR3 DNA sequence: TGTGCCAGTAGGAGACAGCCCGCAAGCTCCTACGAGCAGTACTTC. Using reference TRBV19 and TRBJ2-7 for the parts outside the CDR3, the full variable domain is DGGITQSPKYLFRKEGQNVTLSCEQNLNHDAMYWYRQDPGQGLRLIYYSQIVNDFQKGDIAEGYSVSREKKESFPLTVTSAQKNPTAFYLCASRRQPASSYEQYFGPGTRLTVT.

Only a few counts were recorded for this clonotype. The genes are TRBV15 and TRBJ2-7; 8 nucleotides agree with TRBD1. J was trimmed by 2 bases and V by 1 base; bases with no gene match: 4. CDR1 is LNHNV, CDR2 YYDKDF, per germline (reference sequence). The CDR3 covers 15 residues. The CDR3, as DNA: TGTGCCACCAGCAGAGCAGGGGGCCCCACCTACGAGCAGTACTTC. Amino acid sequence: CATSRAGGPTYEQYF.

Many counts were recorded for this clonotype. The V and J genes are TRBV5-1 and TRBJ2-7; D is unclear. The CDR3 consists of 11 residues. V was trimmed by 0 bases and J by 6 bases, leaving 4 bases between them. The germline gives CDR1 SGHRS, CDR2 YFSETQ. The CDR3 protein is CASSLDSEQYF. The CDR3, as DNA: TGCGCCAGCAGCTTGGACAGCGAGCAGTACTTC.

This chain uses TRBV4-2 with TRBJ1-2; the D is unclear. Germline V gene data show CDR1 as LGHNA and CDR2 as YNFKEQ. The CDR3 covers 15 residues. V lost 1 base and J lost 1, with 10 bases in between. The CDR3 region has the DNA TGTGCCAGCAGCCAAGTAGGCAGTCTTAACTATGGCTACACCTTC. Protein: CASSQVGSLNYGYTF.

Notes on this clonotype: This may arise from a read error, as a much more abundant clone is one base away. The V gene is TRBV6-2 or TRBV6-3, the J gene TRBJ1-2, with no clear D. The germline V gene has CDR1 MNHEY and CDR2 SVGEGT. V lost 9 bases and J 8 bases, leaving 19 bases between the germline ends. CDR3 length: 13 residues. The CDR3 loop reads CARNPLPTSGYTF. The CDR3 nucleotides are TGTGCCAGAAACCCCCTACCGACCTCGGGCTACACCTTC.

Only a few counts were recorded for this clonotype. The chain links TRBV27 to TRBJ2-4; D gene ambiguous. Germline CDR1 MNHEY, CDR2 SMNVEV (reference sequence). The CDR3 spans 19 residues. V was cut by 1 base and J by 6 bases, with 25 bases left in between. CDR3 region: CASSLFSALGGRSRNIQYF. The CDR3 nucleotides are TGTGCCAGCAGTTTATTTTCCGCTTTGGGCGGCAGATCTAGAAACATTCAGTACTTC.

This clonotype showed up many times. J is TRBJ2-5 and V is TRBV20-1; the D gene is possibly TRBD1 (5 bases). V dropped 4 bases and J dropped 5 bases, with 14 bases sitting between them. The CDR3 has 13 residues. CDR1 and CDR2 from the germline V gene are DFQATT and SNEGSKA (reference sequence). The CDR3 is CSANIGVRETQYF. The CDR3 region has the DNA TGCAGTGCTAACATAGGGGTACGGGAGACCCAGTACTTC.

This chain uses TRBV10-3 with TRBJ1-5, with D tentatively TRBD1 (5 bases). The CDR3 is made up of 13 amino acids. The V gene lost 4 bases and the J gene lost 4 bases, with 8 bases spanning the gap. CDR1 and CDR2 (germline): ENHRY, SYGVKD. The chain's CDR3 is CAISGGGNQPQHF. CDR3 nucleotides: TGTGCCATCAGTGGGGGGGGGAATCAGCCCCAGCATTTT.